The 11 T cell receptor beta chains below were found in one sample sequenced in a study of T-cell reconstitution after alpha-beta-depleted transplantation in children. Unique molecular identifiers were incorporated into the prepared TCRbeta library. TCRdb recomputed calls from the PCR reads with MiXCR, one row per CDR3 protein. The table lists about 300,000 distinct CDR3 sequences, roughly 9.1% of them singletons. Sequencing used PBMCs, obtained before TCRalphabeta/CD19-depleted stem cell transplant. These receptors were taken from a boy younger than two with acute myeloid leukemia, due to receive a stem cell transplant.

The chain recombines TRBV10-1 with TRBJ2-7, with 7 bases identical to TRBD1. V was pared by 2 bases and J by 2 bases, with 9 bases of the junction left unmatched. CDR1 WNHNN and CDR2 SYGVQD come from the germline V gene (reference sequence). The CDR3 covers 16 residues. The CDR3 nucleotides read TGCGCCAGCAGTGAGCCGGGACAGACCTTCACCTACGAGCAGTACTTC. This gives the protein CASSEPGQTFTYEQYF.

This clonotype was picked up many times. V gene TRBV9 combines with J gene TRBJ2-3; perhaps TRBD2 as D (7 bases). Germline lookup yields CDR1 SGDLS and CDR2 YYNGEE. V was clipped by 0 bases and J by 2 bases, with 13 bases between them. The CDR3 is 16 amino acids. The CDR3 region has the DNA TGTGCCAGCAGCGTAGTCGGCGGGGGCGCCACAGATACGCAGTATTTT. Its translation is CASSVVGGGATDTQYF.

This clonotype occurred many times. V and J are TRBV10-3 and TRBJ2-3; D is possibly TRBD2 (6 bases). Germline-derived CDR1 and CDR2 are ENHRY and SYGVKD. The length of the CDR3 is 14 residues. Trimming pared 6 bases from V and 3 bases from J, leaving 13 bases between. CDR3 sequence reads: CAIRARETTDTQYF. CDR3 coding DNA: TGTGCCATCAGGGCACGGGAGACAACAGATACGCAGTATTTT.

This clonotype was counted at least ten times. The rearrangement joins TRBV7-3 to TRBJ2-4; maybe TRBD2 (5 bases). Germline V gives CDR1 SGHTA, CDR2 FQGTGA. This CDR3 comprises 13 residues. The V end was cut by 3 bases, the J end by 7 bases, with 10 bases between. For the CDR3, the DNA is TGTGCCAGCAGCTTCGAGGGCGGGAACATTCAGTACTTC. This codes for CASSFEGGNIQYF.

Many counts were recorded for this clonotype. The chain recombines TRBV5-1 with TRBJ2-5; 8 bases line up with TRBD1. The V gene's germline CDR1 is SGHRS and CDR2 YFSETQ. V was pared by 3 bases and J by 2 bases, with 6 bases of the junction left unmatched. The length of the CDR3 is 15 residues. CDR3 residues: CASSWRTGPQETQYF. For the CDR3, the DNA is TGCGCCAGCAGCTGGAGGACAGGGCCTCAAGAGACCCAGTACTTC. The full variable domain, with the rest looked up from reference TRBV5-1 and TRBJ2-5, is KAGVTQTPRYLIKTRGQQVTLSCSPISGHRSVSWYQQTPGQGLQFLFEYFSETQRNKGNFPGRFSGRQFSNSRSEMNVSTLELGDSALYLCASSWRTGPQETQYFGPGTRLLVL.

This clonotype was observed at least ten times. The V call is TRBV5-1, the J call TRBJ1-3; D is possibly TRBD1 (5 bases). Germline V gene sequence: CDR1 SGHRS, CDR2 YFSETQ. This CDR3 region has 15 residues. Between the trimmed V and J ends, which lost 0 bases and 2 bases, there was a span of 9 bases. Here the CDR3 DNA reads TGCGCCAGCAGCTTGGGCAGGGACCCTGGAAACACCATATATTTT. Its translation is CASSLGRDPGNTIYF.

Ten or more counts support this clonotype. This sequence joins TRBV18 and TRBJ2-1; D is unresolved. Deletions cut 1 base from V and 2 bases from J, with 3 bases between. This CDR3 region has 13 residues. The germline gives CDR1 KGHSH, CDR2 LQKENI. The CDR3 coding sequence is TGTGCCAGCTCACCACTAACCTACAATGAGCAGTTCTTC. Translated, it gives CASSPLTYNEQFF.

For the CDR3, the DNA is TGTGCCAGCAGGCCTACAGGGGGCGCGAAGAATTCACCCCTCCACTTT. Its protein is CASRPTGGAKNSPLHF. This chain connects TRBV5-6 to TRBJ1-6; 9 positions agree with TRBD1. Germline V gene lookup returns CDR1 SGHDT and CDR2 YYEEEE. CDR3 length equals 16 residues. The trim removed 5 bases at V and 7 bases at J, leaving 10 bases unmatched.

This clonotype was seen ten or more times. The chain has TRBV4-2 and TRBJ2-7, with D possibly matching TRBD2 (6 bases). Trimming pared 0 bases from V and 5 bases from J, leaving 11 bases between. Germline V gene data show CDR1 as LGHNA and CDR2 as YNFKEQ. The CDR3 length is 14 residues. This CDR3 is CASSQDRGLNEQYF. The CDR3 DNA is TGTGCCAGCAGCCAAGATCGGGGGTTGAACGAGCAGTACTTC.

This clonotype was picked up a small number of times. V usage is TRBV7-9 and J usage is TRBJ2-7; TRBD1 agrees at 8 bases. V gave up 1 base and J gave up 5 bases; unmatched junction bases: 7. The germline V gene encodes CDR1 SEHNR and CDR2 FQNEAQ (reference sequence). The CDR3 runs to 15 residues. CDR3 residues: CASSLEDREYDEQYF. CDR3 nucleotides: TGTGCCAGCAGCTTAGAGGACAGGGAGTACGACGAGCAGTACTTC.

This clonotype occurred a few times. The genes are TRBV5-1 and TRBJ2-3, with a tentative D call TRBD2 (6 bases). The V gene lost 1 base and the J gene lost 0 bases, with 12 bases spanning the gap. The CDR3 is 16 amino acids. From germline, CDR1 is SGHRS and CDR2 YFSETQ. The CDR3 reads CASSLIRGISTDTQYF. For the CDR3, the DNA is TGCGCCAGCAGCTTGATACGGGGGATTAGCACAGATACGCAGTATTTT.